Sequencing of this T cell receptor (beta chain) was carried out in a study of shared clonotypes between healthy human individuals. This clone was seen once. Libraries were prepared by immunoSEQ multiplex PCR; TCRdb keeps only in-frame clonotypes and omits some of them. The sample has some 500,000 clones, roughly 85% seen once. The CDR3 consists of 14 residues. With V trimmed by 5 bases and J by 8 bases, 9 bases remained unmatched. Germline-derived CDR1 and CDR2 are MDHEN and SYDVKM. Sequencing was performed on PBMCs. The TCR was taken from a woman in her thirties or forties in good health. Some clones in this sample may be carry-over from other donors' samples. This chain links TRBV28 with TRBJ2-4; 7 bases agree with TRBD1. This CDR3 is CASSQGRGWDIQYF. In DNA form, the CDR3 reads TGTGCCAGCAGTCAAGGCAGGGGGTGGGACATTCAGTACTTC.